This T cell receptor (beta chain) is drawn from a study of T cell repertoires in cytomegalovirus infection. TCRdb processed the reads anew with MiXCR; each CDR3 protein has one entry. This repertoire shows 630,000 or so distinct CDR3 sequences, approximately 24% found once; its top ten account for approximately 8.2%. This clonotype was found a few times. V lost 9 bases and J 2 bases, leaving 20 bases between the germline ends. CDR1 is SGHNT and CDR2 is YYREEE in the germline V gene (reference sequence). This CDR3 contains 15 residues. This TCR came from a human donor in good health (CMV status not recorded). Some clones in this sample may be carry-over from other donors' samples. This sequence joins TRBV5-4 and TRBJ1-2; perhaps TRBD1 as D (6 bases). Sequenced material: CD8+ T cells from PBMCs. For the CDR3, the DNA is TGTGCCACCTGGAGTCAGGGGAAGAGAAACTATGGCTACACCTTC. It is translated as CATWSQGKRNYGYTF.